A selection of T cell receptor beta chains follows, all from one sample in a study of T cell repertoires in cytomegalovirus infection. TCRdb itself ran the reads through MiXCR, one entry per CDR3 protein. In the table there are around 630,000 distinct CDR3 sequences, approximately 25% of which are singletons. Input material: CD8+ T cells from PBMCs. The source of these receptors is a human donor in good health (CMV status not recorded). Some clones in this sample may be carry-over from other donors' samples. Both conserved end residues are part of each CDR3. The D gene is left open where the match is weak. Expanded clones are given a class, and other clones once, few, many or no size at all.

d_call: NA; v_call: TRBV29-1; clone_size: many; j_call: TRBJ2-1; cdr3_aa: CSVEPRLPSADEQFF; cdr3_nt: TGCAGCGTTGAGCCTCGGCTACCCTCGGCCGATGAGCAGTTCTTC
d_call: NA; v_call: TRBV6-1; clone_size: many; j_call: TRBJ1-1; cdr3_aa: CASSRSLGTEAFF; cdr3_nt: TGTGCCAGCAGTAGGAGTTTAGGGACTGAAGCTTTCTTT
d_call: TRBD1; v_call: TRBV14; clone_size: NA; j_call: TRBJ2-1; cdr3_aa: CASSQSGGNEQFF; cdr3_nt: TGTGCCAGCAGCCAATCAGGGGGCAATGAGCAGTTCTTC
d_call: NA; v_call: TRBV27; clone_size: few; j_call: TRBJ2-1; cdr3_aa: CASSLSPTPNNEQFF; cdr3_nt: TGTGCCAGCAGTTTATCCCCGACTCCCAACAATGAGCAGTTCTTC
d_call: NA; v_call: TRBV7-8; clone_size: many; j_call: TRBJ2-3; cdr3_aa: CASSSLEGGADTQYF; cdr3_nt: TGTGCCAGCAGCTCCTTAGAGGGGGGGGCAGATACGCAGTATTTT
d_call: TRBD1; v_call: TRBV7-9; clone_size: few; j_call: TRBJ2-1; cdr3_aa: CASSLARTGGHEQFF; cdr3_nt: TGTGCCAGCAGCTTAGCGCGGACAGGGGGTCATGAGCAGTTCTTC
d_call: NA; v_call: TRBV2; clone_size: many; j_call: TRBJ2-1; cdr3_aa: CASSSGGWSSYNEQFF; cdr3_nt: TGTGCCAGCAGTTCGGGGGGCTGGAGCTCCTACAATGAGCAGTTCTTC
d_call: NA; v_call: TRBV20-1; clone_size: NA; j_call: TRBJ1-2; cdr3_aa: CSARDGQARQYGYIF; cdr3_nt: TGCAGTGCTAGAGATGGCCAGGCCAGACAGTATGGCTACATCTTC
d_call: TRBD1; v_call: TRBV2; clone_size: many; j_call: TRBJ2-1; cdr3_aa: CASKVGQGTYNEQFF; cdr3_nt: TGTGCCAGCAAGGTAGGACAGGGAACCTACAATGAGCAGTTCTTC
d_call: TRBD1; v_call: TRBV7-2; clone_size: many; j_call: TRBJ2-1; cdr3_aa: CASVPGQGFDEQFF; cdr3_nt: TGTGCCAGCGTACCGGGACAGGGGTTCGATGAGCAGTTCTTC
d_call: NA; v_call: TRBV18; clone_size: NA; j_call: TRBJ2-2; cdr3_aa: CASSPPWAGELIF; cdr3_nt: TGTGCCAGCTCACCACCCTGGGCCGGGGAGCTGATTTTT
d_call: NA; v_call: TRBV2; clone_size: NA; j_call: TRBJ1-1; cdr3_aa: CASTDKDGAFF; cdr3_nt: TGTGCCAGCACTGACAAAGATGGAGCTTTCTTT
d_call: NA; v_call: TRBV28; clone_size: NA; j_call: TRBJ2-5; cdr3_aa: CASSPNTVTQYF; cdr3_nt: TGTGCCAGCAGTCCTAATACGGTGACCCAGTACTTC
d_call: TRBD1; v_call: TRBV6-6; clone_size: NA; j_call: TRBJ2-1; cdr3_aa: CASSYDRGLNEQFF; cdr3_nt: TGTGCCAGCAGTTACGACAGGGGGCTCAATGAGCAGTTCTTC
d_call: NA; v_call: TRBV11-2; clone_size: NA; j_call: TRBJ2-1; cdr3_aa: CASSRTTAGAMDEQLF; cdr3_nt: TGTGCCAGCAGCCGAACCACGGCGGGGGCAATGGATGAGCAGTTGTTC
d_call: TRBD2; v_call: TRBV7-2; clone_size: many; j_call: TRBJ2-5; cdr3_aa: CASSARERGRKQETQYF; cdr3_nt: TGTGCCAGCAGCGCAAGAGAGCGGGGGCGAAAACAAGAGACCCAGTACTTC
d_call: NA; v_call: TRBV7-9; clone_size: few; j_call: TRBJ1-1; cdr3_aa: CASSLDPGYTEAFF; cdr3_nt: TGTGCCAGCAGCTTGGACCCTGGGTACACTGAAGCTTTCTTT
d_call: NA; v_call: TRBV2; clone_size: NA; j_call: TRBJ2-1; cdr3_aa: CASSAQSSYNEQFF; cdr3_nt: TGTGCCAGCAGTGCGCAGAGCTCCTACAATGAGCAGTTCTTC
d_call: NA; v_call: TRBV12-3/TRBV12-4; clone_size: NA; j_call: TRBJ2-2; cdr3_aa: CASSTRGNANTGELFF; cdr3_nt: TGTGCCAGCAGTACCCGGGGGAACGCGAACACCGGGGAGCTGTTTTTT
d_call: NA; v_call: TRBV24-1; clone_size: NA; j_call: TRBJ2-3; cdr3_aa: CATSDPEQGYTQYF; cdr3_nt: TGTGCCACCAGTGACCCGGAACAGGGATATACGCAGTATTTT
d_call: TRBD1; v_call: TRBV7-2; clone_size: many; j_call: TRBJ1-2; cdr3_aa: CATLRQGIYGYTF; cdr3_nt: TGTGCCACCCTTCGACAGGGTATCTATGGCTACACCTTC
d_call: NA; v_call: TRBV6-1; clone_size: many; j_call: TRBJ1-4; cdr3_aa: CASSSPGRGNEKLFF; cdr3_nt: TGTGCCAGCAGCTCCCCGGGCCGGGGTAATGAAAAACTGTTTTTT
d_call: NA; v_call: TRBV7-9; clone_size: few; j_call: TRBJ2-1; cdr3_aa: CASSSPSHRDEQFF; cdr3_nt: TGTGCCAGCAGCTCTCCATCACACAGGGATGAGCAGTTCTTC
d_call: NA; v_call: TRBV14; clone_size: many; j_call: TRBJ2-7; cdr3_aa: CASSRTYEQYF; cdr3_nt: TGTGCCAGCAGCCGAACCTACGAGCAGTACTTC
d_call: TRBD1; v_call: TRBV12-5; clone_size: few; j_call: TRBJ2-5; cdr3_aa: CASGHHRDRPETQYF; cdr3_nt: TGTGCTAGTGGCCACCACCGGGACAGGCCAGAGACCCAGTACTTC
d_call: NA; v_call: TRBV2; clone_size: NA; j_call: TRBJ2-5; cdr3_aa: CASSQGGGEQKETQYF; cdr3_nt: TGTGCCAGCAGTCAAGGGGGAGGGGAACAGAAGGAGACCCAGTACTTC
d_call: TRBD2; v_call: TRBV7-9; clone_size: NA; j_call: TRBJ2-5; cdr3_aa: CASSSRLAGEQETQYF; cdr3_nt: TGTGCCAGCAGCTCACGACTAGCGGGGGAACAAGAGACCCAGTACTTC
d_call: TRBD1; v_call: TRBV19; clone_size: NA; j_call: TRBJ2-1; cdr3_aa: CASSWIGQGYSYNEQFF; cdr3_nt: TGTGCCAGTAGTTGGATAGGACAGGGATACTCCTACAATGAGCAGTTCTTC
d_call: TRBD1; v_call: TRBV19; clone_size: many; j_call: TRBJ1-1; cdr3_aa: CASSITGVAEANTEAFF; cdr3_nt: TGTGCCAGTAGTATTACAGGGGTGGCTGAAGCGAACACTGAAGCTTTCTTT
d_call: NA; v_call: TRBV28; clone_size: many; j_call: TRBJ1-5; cdr3_aa: CASSVRELGVQPQHF; cdr3_nt: TGTGCCAGCAGTGTCCGGGAGCTTGGAGTTCAGCCCCAGCATTTT
d_call: NA; v_call: TRBV12-3/TRBV12-4; clone_size: few; j_call: TRBJ2-1; cdr3_aa: CASSFEGGWNEQFF; cdr3_nt: TGTGCCAGCAGTTTCGAGGGGGGTTGGAATGAGCAGTTCTTC
d_call: NA; v_call: TRBV7-3; clone_size: once; j_call: TRBJ2-2; cdr3_aa: CASSFSRDLPNTGEPFF; cdr3_nt: TGTGCCAGCAGCTTCAGCAGGGACCTACCTAACACCGGGGAGCCGTTTTTT
d_call: NA; v_call: TRBV7-8; clone_size: many; j_call: TRBJ1-5; cdr3_aa: CASSWGNQPQHF; cdr3_nt: TGTGCCAGCAGCTGGGGGAATCAGCCCCAGCATTTT
d_call: NA; v_call: TRBV2; clone_size: NA; j_call: TRBJ1-1; cdr3_aa: CASRGLGGRTEAFF; cdr3_nt: TGTGCCAGCAGGGGTTTGGGAGGGCGAACTGAAGCTTTCTTT
d_call: NA; v_call: TRBV12-3/TRBV12-4; clone_size: many; j_call: TRBJ2-2; cdr3_aa: CATLFPQGESGELFF; cdr3_nt: TGTGCCACCCTTTTCCCCCAGGGTGAGAGCGGGGAGCTGTTTTTT
d_call: TRBD2; v_call: TRBV7-8; clone_size: few; j_call: TRBJ2-3; cdr3_aa: CASSLGAGLAGAGQTDTQYF; cdr3_nt: TGTGCCAGCAGCTTAGGAGCAGGACTAGCGGGGGCGGGACAGACAGATACGCAGTATTTT
d_call: NA; v_call: TRBV7-8; clone_size: NA; j_call: TRBJ1-2; cdr3_aa: CASSLAAGGFDGYTF; cdr3_nt: TGTGCCAGCAGCTTAGCGGCAGGAGGGTTCGATGGCTACACCTTC
d_call: NA; v_call: TRBV5-1; clone_size: NA; j_call: TRBJ1-2; cdr3_aa: CASSRSDIDLHGYTF; cdr3_nt: TGCGCCAGCAGCAGGTCGGACATCGATTTGCATGGCTACACCTTC
d_call: TRBD2; v_call: TRBV7-8; clone_size: many; j_call: TRBJ2-3; cdr3_aa: CASSLLMGDPSGGSRHNTDTQYF; cdr3_nt: TGTGCCAGCAGCTTACTAATGGGAGACCCGAGCGGGGGGTCACGGCACAACACAGATACGCAGTATTTT
d_call: NA; v_call: TRBV27; clone_size: few; j_call: TRBJ2-2; cdr3_aa: CASTPYLNTGELFF; cdr3_nt: TGTGCCAGCACCCCTTACTTGAACACCGGGGAGCTGTTTTTT
d_call: NA; v_call: TRBV20-1; clone_size: NA; j_call: TRBJ1-1; cdr3_aa: CSARAGTPEAFF; cdr3_nt: TGCAGTGCTAGGGCCGGGACACCTGAAGCTTTCTTT
d_call: TRBD2; v_call: TRBV7-9; clone_size: NA; j_call: TRBJ2-1; cdr3_aa: CASSPPGLGGNEQFF; cdr3_nt: TGTGCCAGCAGCCCGCCGGGACTAGGGGGCAATGAGCAGTTCTTC